The 27 T cell receptor beta chains below were found in one sample sequenced in a study of OX40 agonist ivuxolimab in advanced cancers. Profiling relied on immunoSEQ multiplex PCR, and the TCRdb table lists in-frame clones only, not all of them. The sample holds some 28,000 clones; 90% are singletons and the top ten take approximately 25%. The input for sequencing was CD4+ or CD8+ T cells sorted from blood, taken in a trial of the OX40 agonist ivuxolimab. These receptors were taken from an adult with an advanced solid tumor such as melanoma, head and neck, liver or kidney cancer.

The rearrangement uses TRBV10-3 and TRBJ2-7; the match to TRBD2 covers 15 bases. This CDR3 is built from 15 residues. J was trimmed by 6 bases and V by 4 bases; bases with no gene match: 4. The germline V gene has CDR1 ENHRY and CDR2 SYGVKD. Here the CDR3 DNA reads TGTGCCATCAGTGGTCAGGGACTAGCGGGAGGCGAGCAGTACTTC. This encodes CAISGQGLAGGEQYF.

In this sample, this clone turned up once. This chain connects TRBV7-9 to TRBJ2-7, with TRBD2 matching over 12 bases. V dropped 6 bases and J dropped 3; count of bases not matched to a gene: 9. This CDR3 is built from 16 residues. CDR1 SEHNR and CDR2 FQNEAQ come from the germline V gene (reference sequence). CDR3 sequence: CASSSEVLAGGYEQYF. DNA for the CDR3: TGTGCCAGCAGTTCGGAGGTACTAGCGGGAGGCTACGAGCAGTACTTC.

The rearrangement links TRBV27 to TRBJ2-5; weak D call: TRBD2 (5 bases). The CDR3 is 15 amino acids. Germline values: CDR1 MNHEY, CDR2 SMNVEV (reference sequence). Trimming stripped 6 bases from V and 1 base from J, with 15 bases between. The CDR3, as DNA: TGTGCCAGCAGGCCCCGCCCCAGCGGCCAAGAGACCCAGTACTTC. Amino acid sequence: CASRPRPSGQETQYF.

This chain connects TRBV9 to TRBJ1-2; 10 bases align to TRBD1. Germline trimming cut 1 base from V and 8 bases from J; bases unmatched to any gene: 5. Germline assignment: CDR1 SGDLS and CDR2 YYNGEE. This CDR3 region has 14 residues. This chain's CDR3 is CASSVLGQGGGYTF. CDR3 nucleotide sequence: TGTGCCAGCAGCGTACTCGGACAGGGGGGAGGCTACACCTTC. Combining the CDR3 with reference TRBV9 and TRBJ1-2 gives the whole variable domain DSGVTQTPKHLITATGQRVTLRCSPRSGDLSVYWYQQSLDQGLQFLIQYYNGEERAKGNILERFSAQQFPDLHSELNLSSLELGDSALYFCASSVLGQGGGYTFGSGTRLTVV.

The V gene is TRBV29-1, the J gene TRBJ2-3; TRBD2 matches at 14 bases. CDR3 length equals 20 residues. Trimming cost V 4 bases and J 0 bases; bases outside gene matches: 15. Germline V gene data show CDR1 as SQVTM and CDR2 as ANQGSEA. The CDR3 sequence is CSVAGLAGALLTTSTDTQYF. CDR3 DNA: TGCAGCGTTGCGGGACTAGCGGGAGCACTTCTGACTACTAGCACAGATACGCAGTATTTT.

The genes are TRBV27 and TRBJ2-7, with D possibly TRBD1 on 6 matching bases. From germline, CDR1 is MNHEY and CDR2 SMNVEV (reference sequence). Trimming removed 8 bases from V and 6 bases from J, with 23 bases in between. This CDR3 is built from 15 residues. The CDR3 bases are TGTGCCAGCGCAACCTACGGACAGAGCATAATCGAGCAGTACTTC. This gives the protein CASATYGQSIIEQYF.

The J gene is TRBJ2-3, the V gene TRBV7-9; 8 bases are a match to TRBD2. This CDR3 contains 16 residues. With V trimmed by 5 bases and J by 3 bases, 10 bases remained unmatched. Germline V CDR1 and CDR2: SEHNR, FQNEAQ (reference sequence). The chain's CDR3 is CASSAQAGVLTDTQYF. CDR3 nucleotide sequence: TGTGCCAGCAGCGCACAAGCGGGAGTCCTAACAGATACGCAGTATTTT.

The rearrangement joins TRBV2 to TRBJ2-2; D not certain. Between the trimmed V and J ends, which lost 1 base and 1 base, there was a span of 7 bases. CDR3 length equals 15 residues. Germline CDR1 SNHLY, CDR2 FYNNEI. Here the CDR3 DNA reads TGTGCCAGCAGTGAAGAGTGGGAGAACACCGGGGAGCTGTTTTTT. Translated: CASSEEWENTGELFF.

The chain employs TRBV5-1 and TRBJ1-5; 9 bases align to TRBD1. The germline CDR1 and CDR2 sequences are SGHRS and YFSETQ. The CDR3 contains 17 residues. V lost 0 bases to trimming and J lost 2 bases; unmatched junction nucleotides: 6. The CDR3 region has the DNA TGCGCCAGCAGCTTGGGGGACAGGGAGGTCGGCAATCAGCCCCAGCATTTT. It specifies CASSLGDREVGNQPQHF.

The CDR3: CASSEGRSSYEQYF. For the CDR3, the DNA is TGCGCCAGCAGTGAGGGGAGAAGCTCCTACGAGCAGTACTTC. The chain joins TRBV10-1 to TRBJ2-5, with D possibly being TRBD2 (5 bases). TRBJ2-7 explains the end of the DNA better; the J call may be wrong. This CDR3 comprises 14 residues. The germline V gene encodes CDR1 WNHNN and CDR2 SYGVQD (reference sequence).

This rearrangement joins TRBV4-1 to TRBJ1-1; D gene unclear. Trimming left V 1 base short and J 1 base short, with 10 bases between. Germline loops: CDR1 MGHRA, CDR2 YSYEKL. The CDR3 sequence is 15 residues long. CDR3 in DNA: TGCGCCAGCAGCCAAGTTTTGGGGAGGAACACTGAAGCTTTCTTT. As protein: CASSQVLGRNTEAFF.

V gene TRBV5-1 combines with J gene TRBJ2-1; 8 bases line up with TRBD1. The germline gives CDR1 SGHRS, CDR2 YFSETQ. This CDR3 comprises 17 residues. After removal of 0 bases from V and 2 bases from J, the junction contained 7 bases not matched to a gene. CDR3 nucleotides: TGCGCCAGCAGCTTGGCCAATCCGACAGGGGCCTACAATGAGCAGTTCTTC. This sequence encodes CASSLANPTGAYNEQFF.

This chain connects TRBV7-8 to TRBJ2-2; D gene unclear. V shed 2 bases and J shed 4 bases, with 20 bases lying between them. Germline lookup yields CDR1 SGHVS and CDR2 FQNEAQ. CDR3 length: 18 amino acids. The DNA of the CDR3 is TGTGCCAGCAGCTTACTGTCCGACCCCCGCGTAGGCACCGGGGAGCTGTTTTTT. It codes for CASSLLSDPRVGTGELFF.

This chain uses TRBV5-1 with TRBJ1-2; D remains unclear. Trimming removed 4 bases from V and 8 bases from J, with 15 bases in between. Germline V gene data show CDR1 as SGHRS and CDR2 as YFSETQ. CDR3 size: 13 residues. The CDR3: CASSQDQGRGYTF. CDR3 nucleotide sequence: TGCGCCAGCAGCCAAGACCAAGGACGAGGCTACACCTTC. The variable domain in full, completed from reference TRBV5-1 and TRBJ1-2, reads KAGVTQTPRYLIKTRGQQVTLSCSPISGHRSVSWYQQTPGQGLQFLFEYFSETQRNKGNFPGRFSGRQFSNSRSEMNVSTLELGDSALYLCASSQDQGRGYTFGSGTRLTVV.

The chain joins TRBV27 to TRBJ1-5; D not certain. V was trimmed by 5 bases and J by 4 bases, leaving 15 bases between them. The germline V gene has CDR1 MNHEY and CDR2 SMNVEV (reference sequence). The CDR3 covers 15 residues. The CDR3 DNA is TGTGCCAGCAGTCTTGATGCCATGACAAATCAGCCCCAGCATTTT. It yields the protein CASSLDAMTNQPQHF.

This rearrangement joins TRBV7-9 to TRBJ2-7; D might be TRBD2 (5 bases). The CDR3 runs 13 residues. The ends were cut back, 8 bases at V and 3 bases at J, with 14 bases in the middle. CDR1 and CDR2 from the germline V gene are SEHNR and FQNEAQ (reference sequence). CDR3 sequence reads: CASDLTGNYEQYF. The CDR3 region has the DNA TGTGCCAGCGACCTGACGGGGAACTACGAGCAGTACTTC.

The chain has TRBV7-9 and TRBJ2-1; the match to TRBD2 covers 13 bases. The V segment lost 5 bases and the J segment 4 bases; nucleotides outside the gene matches: 8. CDR1 is SEHNR, CDR2 FQNEAQ, per germline (reference sequence). CDR3 length: 17 residues. CDR3 sequence (DNA): TGTGCCAGCAGCCCCGCCGGACTAGCGGGAGTGTACAATGAGCAGTTCTTC. Its translation: CASSPAGLAGVYNEQFF.

The V gene is TRBV27, the J gene TRBJ2-1; no reliable D call. Trimming took off 4 bases at V and 6 bases at J, with 10 bases between the two ends. Germline CDR1 MNHEY, CDR2 SMNVEV (reference sequence). The CDR3 covers 13 residues. CDR3 residues: CASSYGYLNEQFF. The DNA for the CDR3 is TGTGCCAGCAGTTACGGATATCTCAATGAGCAGTTCTTC.

The J gene is TRBJ1-4, the V gene TRBV5-4, with TRBD1 as a possible D gene (5 bases). This CDR3 has 18 residues. V was clipped by 0 bases and J by 0 bases, with 15 bases between them. Per the germline V gene, CDR1 is SGHNT and CDR2 is YYREEE (reference sequence). The CDR3 loop is CASSLVGQGFATNEKLFF. In DNA form, the CDR3 reads TGTGCCAGCAGCTTGGTCGGGCAGGGCTTTGCAACTAATGAAAAACTGTTTTTT.

The chain joins TRBV14 to TRBJ1-5, with D perhaps TRBD1 (5 bases). CDR3 size: 13 residues. Deletions cut 0 bases from V and 8 bases from J, with 8 bases between. The germline gives CDR1 SGHDN, CDR2 FVKESK. The CDR3 loop is CASSQEWGKPQHF. CDR3 bases: TGTGCCAGCAGCCAAGAATGGGGGAAGCCCCAGCATTTT.

The rearrangement uses TRBV7-9 and TRBJ2-2; no clear D gene. CDR1 and CDR2 from the germline V gene are SEHNR and FQNEAQ (reference sequence). V lost 2 bases and J lost 8, with 3 bases in between. The CDR3 has 11 amino acids. The CDR3 nucleotides read TGTGCCAGCAGCTTAATTGGGGAGCTGTTTTTT. Encoded protein: CASSLIGELFF. Drawing the rest from reference TRBV7-9 and TRBJ2-2, the complete variable domain is DTGVSQNPRHKITKRGQNVTFRCDPISEHNRLYWYRQTLGQGPEFLTYFQNEAQLEKSRLLSDRFSAERPKGSFSTLEIQRTEQGDSAMYLCASSLIGELFFGEGSRLTVL.

The chain has TRBV9 and TRBJ2-1; TRBD2 matches 7 bases. J was trimmed by 4 bases and V by 7 bases; bases with no gene match: 11. The germline CDR1 and CDR2 sequences are SGDLS and YYNGEE. There are 15 residues in the CDR3. This chain's CDR3 is CASGGGRNWYNEQFF. The CDR3 DNA is TGTGCCAGCGGCGGGGGAAGAAACTGGTACAATGAGCAGTTCTTC.

J is TRBJ1-1 and V is TRBV13, with D tentatively TRBD1 (5 bases). The CDR3 length is 14 residues. Looked up from germline, CDR1 is PRHDT and CDR2 is FYEKMQ (reference sequence). Trimming removed 7 bases at V and 2 bases at J, with 14 bases between. In DNA form, the CDR3 reads TGTGCCAGCATCTTGCGGGGCCTAAACACTGAAGCTTTCTTT. Encoded protein: CASILRGLNTEAFF.

The gene calls are TRBV7-8 and TRBJ2-1; unclear D gene. There are 15 residues in the CDR3. Looked up from germline, CDR1 is SGHVS and CDR2 is FQNEAQ. V dropped 1 base and J dropped 0 bases, with 7 bases sitting between them. As DNA, the CDR3 is TGTGCCAGCAGCTTAGGACCCAGCTCCTACAATGAGCAGTTCTTC. Encoded protein: CASSLGPSSYNEQFF. The full variable domain, its missing parts supplied by reference TRBV7-8 and TRBJ2-1, is GAGVSQSPRYKVAKRGQDVALRCDPISGHVSLFWYQQALGQGPEFLTYFQNEAQLDKSGLPSDRFFAERPEGSVSTLKIQRTQQEDSAVYLCASSLGPSSYNEQFFGPGTRLTVL.

The rearrangement links TRBV11-2 to TRBJ1-4; no definite D call. Germline V gene data show CDR1 as SGHAT and CDR2 as FQNNGV. The V gene lost 0 bases and the J gene lost 0 bases, with 11 bases spanning the gap. The CDR3 spans 17 residues. The CDR3 DNA is TGTGCCAGCAGCTTAGATTTCTCGATTGCAACTAATGAAAAACTGTTTTTT. Encoded protein: CASSLDFSIATNEKLFF. The full variable domain, its missing parts supplied by reference TRBV11-2 and TRBJ1-4, is EAGVAQSPRYKIIEKRQSVAFWCNPISGHATLYWYQQILGQGPKLLIQFQNNGVVDDSQLPKDRFSAERLKGVDSTLKIQPAKLEDSAVYLCASSLDFSIATNEKLFFGSGTQLSVL.

This clone has a single count. The chain has TRBV11-3 and TRBJ2-7; D might be TRBD2 (7 bases). Germline V gene lookup returns CDR1 SGHNT and CDR2 YENEEA. V was cut by 2 bases and J by 3 bases, with 17 bases left in between. CDR3 length: 16 amino acids. In nucleotides, the CDR3 is TGTGCCAGCAGCTTAACCTCAGGGGAGGGTTACTACGAGCAGTACTTC. Protein sequence: CASSLTSGEGYYEQYF.

This clone came up once. CDR3 coding DNA: TGCGCCAGCAGTGAGGTCGCAGGGGTGGCCGAGCAGTACTTC. Translated: CASSEVAGVAEQYF. V is TRBV10-1 and J is TRBJ2-7; TRBD1 is a possible D gene (6 bases). V was clipped by 2 bases and J by 6 bases, with 14 bases between them. The CDR3 extends over 14 amino acids. Germline loops: CDR1 WNHNN, CDR2 SYGVQD (reference sequence).